A selection of T cell receptor beta chains follows, all from one sample in a study of blood T cell repertoires in COVID-19. Clones were sequenced by immunoSEQ multiplex PCR, and TCRdb holds only the in-frame ones, with some missing. The data hold tens of thousands of clones, with around 90% observed a single time. Sequencing used peripheral blood. All receptors derive from a human donor in a cohort sampled during active COVID-19. The CDR3 runs from the conserved cysteine through the conserved F or W. A D gene is named only where the DNA matches it firmly. Expanded clones get a size class; other rows say once, few or many, or leave the size out.

TRBJ1-1,TRBD1,TRBV5-5,.,TGTGCCAGCAGCCCCGGACAGGAGATGAACACTGAAGCTTTCTTT,CASSPGQEMNTEAFF
TRBJ1-2,TRBD1,TRBV5-8,.,TGTGCCAGCAGCTTGGAGGTTGCAGGGGGCGCTAATTATGGCTACACCTTC,CASSLEVAGGANYGYTF
TRBJ2-2,.,TRBV7-3,.,TGTGCCAGCAAGAGGGGGACAATTAACACCGGGGAGCTGTTTTTT,CASKRGTINTGELFF
TRBJ1-5,TRBD1,TRBV28,.,TGTGCCAGCAGTTCTTCTCCGGGACAGGTACGTCAGCCCCAGCATTTT,CASSSSPGQVRQPQHF
TRBJ2-5,TRBD1,TRBV4-1,.,TGCGCCAGCAGCCAAAATGGACAGGGTATTCGGGAGACCCAGTACTTC,CASSQNGQGIRETQYF
TRBJ2-7,TRBD2,TRBV6-5,.,TGTGCCAGCACCGCTTTGGCGGGGGGAGGCGAGCAGTACTTC,CASTALAGGGEQYF
TRBJ2-7,TRBD1,TRBV10-3,.,TGTGCCATCAGACGAACAGGGGTAAGCTCCTACGAGCAGTACTTC,CAIRRTGVSSYEQYF
TRBJ1-5,.,TRBV5-4,.,TGTGCCAGCAGCATTGATTCGGGGTTGGGTCAGCCCCAGCATTTT,CASSIDSGLGQPQHF
TRBJ1-3,.,TRBV6-6,.,TGTGCCAGCAGTCTCGAGGGGGTTACCGGGACCGAGCTCTCTGGAAACACCATATATTTT,CASSLEGVTGTELSGNTIYF
TRBJ1-1,TRBD1,TRBV13,once,TGTGCCAGAGGACAGGGCTCCAGGGGGACTGAAGCTTTCTTT,CARGQGSRGTEAFF
TRBJ2-4,TRBD1,TRBV3-1/TRBV3-2,.,TGTGCCAGCAGCCAAGATGGGACAGGAGCCAAAAACATTCAGTACTTC,CASSQDGTGAKNIQYF
TRBJ1-6,TRBD1,TRBV7-2,.,TGTGCCAGCAGCCCAGCCGGGACAGCCGGAGGTTCACCCCTCCACTTT,CASSPAGTAGGSPLHF
TRBJ2-3,TRBD1,TRBV27,.,TGTGCCAGCAGTTTTCGACAGGGAGATACGCAGTATTTT,CASSFRQGDTQYF
TRBJ2-7,TRBD1,TRBV7-2,.,TGTGCCAGCAGCTCACAGGGGTCCTACGAGCAGTACTTC,CASSSQGSYEQYF
TRBJ2-7,.,TRBV19,.,TGTGCCAGTAGTTCCGCACAGGGTACCTACGAGCAGTACTTC,CASSSAQGTYEQYF
TRBJ2-2,.,TRBV9,.,TGTGCCAGCAGCGTAGCTGCGGAGGGGGCGCGTCGGACTGCTAACACCGGGGAGCTGTTTTTT,CASSVAAEGARRTANTGELFF
TRBJ2-5,.,TRBV5-8,.,TGTGCCAGCAGCATCGGCAGGGAGACCCAGTACTTC,CASSIGRETQYF
TRBJ2-1,.,TRBV18,.,TGTGCCAGCTCACCCCCGAGCAGGTCTTACTACAATGAGCAGTTCTTC,CASSPPSRSYYNEQFF
TRBJ1-3,.,TRBV18,.,TGTGCCAGCTCAAACGGGATCTCTGGAAACACCATATATTTT,CASSNGISGNTIYF
TRBJ2-7,TRBD1,TRBV5-6,.,TGTGCCAGCAGCCCCGGGGACAGGGGGCTCCACGAGCAGTACTTC,CASSPGDRGLHEQYF
TRBJ1-2,.,TRBV5-1,.,TGCGCCAGCAGCTTGGTCGTGTCGGGGGACTATGGCTACACCTTC,CASSLVVSGDYGYTF
TRBJ2-3,.,TRBV7-9,.,TGTGCCAGCAGCTCACCACGTAGCGGAGGCACAGATACGCAGTATTTT,CASSSPRSGGTDTQYF
TRBJ1-2,TRBD1,TRBV30,once,TGTGCCTGGAGTGCATTCGGGACAGGGGAAGTGTATGGCTACACCTTC,CAWSAFGTGEVYGYTF
TRBJ2-2,TRBD2,TRBV19,.,TGTGCCAGTAGTATCCTCCGGGGTAGCGGGGGGGCCGGGGAGCTGTTTTTT,CASSILRGSGGAGELFF
TRBJ1-6,.,TRBV20-1,.,TGCAGTGCTAGTCTGGGGACTAGCTCCTATAATTCACCCCTCCACTTT,CSASLGTSSYNSPLHF
TRBJ2-3,.,TRBV7-9,.,TGTGCCAGCAGCTGGCCGGCTCAGGGCGTTGATACGCAGTATTTT,CASSWPAQGVDTQYF